The 31 T cell receptor beta chains given below trace back to one sample, sequenced in a study of T cell responses to AZD1222 COVID-19 vaccine. Repertoires were generated with immunoSEQ multiplex PCR, while TCRdb's copy carries only in-frame clones and drops some. The data show about 140,000 clones, with about 89% seen just once and 1% to 1.5% held by the top ten. The sequenced sample was peripheral blood, obtained 28 days after the second AZD1222 dose. All receptors derive from an adult who received the AZD1222 COVID-19 vaccine.

The genes are TRBV6-5 and TRBJ1-4, with D possibly TRBD1 on 6 matching bases. The germline V and J ends were trimmed by 6 bases and 0 bases, with 8 bases remaining between them. In germline, CDR1 is MNHEY, CDR2 SVGAGI. The CDR3 runs to 14 residues. The CDR3 here is CASRRTATNEKLFF. The CDR3 bases are TGTGCCAGCAGGAGGACAGCAACTAATGAAAAACTGTTTTTT.

This chain connects TRBV21-1 to TRBJ2-3. TRBV21-1 corresponds to a pseudogene. The CDR3 sequence is 16 residues long. The CDR3 bases are TGTGCCAGCAGCGTTTTGGGGGCGGGATTCACAGATACGCAGTATTTT. Residues: CASSVLGAGFTDTQYF.

J is TRBJ2-1 and V is TRBV18; D remains ambiguous. Trimming took off 0 bases at V and 4 bases at J, with 16 bases between the two ends. The CDR3 is 17 amino acids. Germline V gives CDR1 KGHSH, CDR2 LQKENI. In nucleotides, the CDR3 is TGTGCCAGCTCACCACCGGTGACGGCATCCGAGTACAATGAGCAGTTCTTC. It encodes CASSPPVTASEYNEQFF.

In its sample, this clone was seen once. The chain employs TRBV7-3 and TRBJ2-5, with 7 nucleotides matching TRBD1. The CDR3 loop spans 14 amino acids. After removal of 4 bases from V and 5 bases from J, the junction contained 7 bases not matched to a gene. Germline lookup yields CDR1 SGHTA and CDR2 FQGTGA. CDR3: CASSSTGVGETQYF. As DNA, the CDR3 is TGTGCCAGCAGCTCAACAGGGGTCGGGGAGACCCAGTACTTC.

The rearrangement links TRBV20-1 to TRBJ1-2; D unclear. Germline V gives CDR1 DFQATT, CDR2 SNEGSKA (reference sequence). V lost 3 bases to trimming and J lost 2 bases, with 1 base between them. The CDR3 totals 10 residues. CDR3 bases: TGCAGTGCTAGCAACTATGGCTACACCTTC. It yields the protein CSASNYGYTF.

This chain connects TRBV3-1 (or the pseudogene TRBV3-2) to TRBJ2-1, with 14 positions matching TRBD2. Trimming cost V 3 bases and J 4 bases; bases outside gene matches: 11. This CDR3 spans 19 amino acids. Germline V CDR1 and CDR2: LGHDT, YNNKEL (reference sequence). In DNA, the CDR3 is TGTGCCAGCAGCCACCCTGGACTAGCGGGAGGCAAGGGGTACAATGAGCAGTTCTTC. It translates to CASSHPGLAGGKGYNEQFF.

The chain couples TRBV7-9 to TRBJ1-2; D possibly corresponds to TRBD1 (6 bases). V was clipped by 5 bases and J by 5 bases, with 9 bases between them. Germline assignment: CDR1 SEHNR and CDR2 FQNEAQ (reference sequence). The CDR3 is made up of 12 amino acids. CDR3 region: CASSRQVYGYTF. The CDR3 bases are TGTGCCAGCAGCCGACAGGTTTATGGCTACACCTTC. Drawing the rest from reference TRBV7-9 and TRBJ1-2, the complete variable domain is DTGVSQNPRHKITKRGQNVTFRCDPISEHNRLYWYRQTLGQGPEFLTYFQNEAQLEKSRLLSDRFSAERPKGSFSTLEIQRTEQGDSAMYLCASSRQVYGYTFGSGTRLTVV.

This clone was counted once. The chain is built from TRBV18 and TRBJ1-3; unclear D gene. Germline V gives CDR1 KGHSH, CDR2 LQKENI. V gave up 3 bases and J gave up 0 bases, with 12 bases separating them. CDR3 length: 16 residues. CDR3 residues: CASSPAGETSGNTIYF. The CDR3 region has the DNA TGTGCCAGCTCACCCGCGGGCGAGACCTCTGGAAACACCATATATTTT.

This chain joins TRBV25-1 and TRBJ1-6; D is unclear. CDR1 and CDR2 from the germline V gene are MGHDK and SYGVNS. The CDR3 runs 13 residues. V lost 8 bases, J lost 3 bases, and 8 bases lay in between. DNA for the CDR3: TGTGCCAGCTTGGACTACTATAATTCACCCCTCCACTTT. Translation: CASLDYYNSPLHF.

CDR3 DNA: TGTGCCACCACCCCACGACAGGGGGGTCAAGAGACCCAGTACTTC. The encoded protein is CATTPRQGGQETQYF. The chain employs TRBV2 and TRBJ2-5; 9 bases fit TRBD1. V lost 10 bases and J lost 2; bases outside the gene matches: 11. The CDR3 is 15 residues long. CDR1 and CDR2 (germline): SNHLY, FYNNEI.

This clone was seen a few times. This chain uses TRBV4-1 with TRBJ2-7, with TRBD1 matching 9 bases. Germline lookup yields CDR1 MGHRA and CDR2 YSYEKL. The CDR3 length is 15 residues. V lost 1 base and J lost 4; bases outside the gene matches: 5. The CDR3 spells CASSQGTGEGYEQYF. The CDR3 DNA reads TGCGCCAGCAGCCAAGGGACAGGGGAAGGATACGAGCAGTACTTC.

This chain joins TRBV19 and TRBJ1-3; possible D gene TRBD1, 6 bases. Germline CDR1 and CDR2: LNHDA and SQIVND (reference sequence). Trimming removed 6 bases at V and 0 bases at J, with 12 bases between. This CDR3 has 15 residues. The CDR3 reads CASRPTGSSGNTIYF. CDR3 bases: TGTGCCAGTAGGCCGACAGGCAGCTCTGGAAACACCATATATTTT.

This clone showed up just once. The chain couples TRBV27 to TRBJ1-4; 7 bases line up with TRBD1. The junction had 7 bases not matched to a gene; V was cut back by 1 base and J by 5 bases. CDR1 and CDR2 (germline): MNHEY, SMNVEV (reference sequence). The CDR3 runs to 16 residues. In nucleotides, the CDR3 is TGTGCCAGCAGTTTATGGGGGACAGCTCAAAATGAAAAACTGTTTTTT. Its protein is CASSLWGTAQNEKLFF.

This chain uses TRBV5-4 with TRBJ1-5, with D tentatively TRBD1 (6 bases). The CDR3 consists of 15 residues. Looked up from germline, CDR1 is SGHNT and CDR2 is YYREEE (reference sequence). Trimming cost V 4 bases and J 3 bases, with 14 bases left between them. Here the CDR3 reads CASSPRQESNQPQHF. For the CDR3, the DNA is TGTGCCAGCAGCCCGAGACAGGAATCCAATCAGCCCCAGCATTTT.

The chain uses TRBV9 and TRBJ1-5; no clear D. The CDR3 is made up of 13 amino acids. Germline CDR1 and CDR2: SGDLS and YYNGEE. Trimming removed 0 bases at V and 3 bases at J, with 4 bases between. The CDR3 nucleotides are TGTGCCAGCAGCGTAGGTCTCAATCAGCCCCAGCATTTT. Encoded protein: CASSVGLNQPQHF.

The rearrangement joins TRBV7-9 to TRBJ2-7; 9 bases are shared with TRBD2. The length of the CDR3 is 16 residues. CDR1 and CDR2 (germline): SEHNR, FQNEAQ (reference sequence). V lost 5 bases, J lost 1 base, and 9 bases stayed unmatched. The CDR3 DNA follows: TGTGCCAGCAGCACCCAACTAACTAGCGGGTCCTACGAGCAGTACTTC. Protein product: CASSTQLTSGSYEQYF. Filled out from reference TRBV7-9 and TRBJ2-7, the complete variable domain reads DTGVSQNPRHKITKRGQNVTFRCDPISEHNRLYWYRQTLGQGPEFLTYFQNEAQLEKSRLLSDRFSAERPKGSFSTLEIQRTEQGDSAMYLCASSTQLTSGSYEQYFGPGTRLTVT.

The genes are TRBV27 and TRBJ1-4; 10 bases are shared with TRBD1. V dropped 5 bases and J dropped 8; count of bases not matched to a gene: 11. Germline assignment: CDR1 MNHEY and CDR2 SMNVEV (reference sequence). CDR3 size: 16 residues. The CDR3 DNA is TGTGCCAGCAGTGTCTTCCTTGGGACAGGGGCCGAAAAACTGTTTTTT. The encoded protein is CASSVFLGTGAEKLFF. The full variable domain, rest sourced from reference TRBV27 and TRBJ1-4, is EAQVTQNPRYLITVTGKKLTVTCSQNMNHEYMSWYRQDPGLGLRQIYYSMNVEVTDKGDVPEGYKVSRKEKRNFPLILESPSPNQTSLYFCASSVFLGTGAEKLFFGSGTQLSVL.

The rearrangement uses TRBV29-1 and TRBJ2-5; TRBD2 matches 8 bases. With V trimmed by 4 bases and J by 4 bases, 5 bases remained unmatched. This CDR3 contains 13 residues. Germline V lookup: CDR1 SQVTM, CDR2 ANQGSEA. This CDR3 is CSVGTSLGETQYF. CDR3 bases: TGCAGCGTTGGGACTAGCTTGGGAGAGACCCAGTACTTC. Variable domain in full (rest from reference TRBV29-1 and TRBJ2-5): SAVISQKPSRDICQRGTSLTIQCQVDSQVTMMFWYRQQPGQSLTLIATANQGSEATYESGFVIDKFPISRPNLTFSTLTVSNMSPEDSSIYLCSVGTSLGETQYFGPGTRLLVL.

The sample holds one count of this clone. The chain has TRBV9 and TRBJ2-5, with D perhaps matching TRBD2 (6 bases). Per germline, CDR1 SGDLS and CDR2 YYNGEE. With 4 bases removed from V and 5 bases from J, the gap between germline ends came to 18 bases. The CDR3 spans 15 residues. CDR3 loop: CASSFKGGARETQYF. The CDR3, as DNA: TGTGCCAGCAGCTTCAAGGGAGGAGCTCGGGAGACCCAGTACTTC.

The chain combines TRBV11-2 with TRBJ1-2; 9 bases are shared with TRBD1. Germline V gives CDR1 SGHAT, CDR2 FQNNGV. The CDR3 loop spans 19 amino acids. Trimming took 10 bases from V and 3 from J; bases not matched to a gene: 24. The CDR3 sequence is CATRRAAGQGDETYYGYTF. DNA for the CDR3: TGTGCCACCCGGCGGGCAGCGGGACAGGGAGACGAAACGTACTATGGCTACACCTTC. Drawing the rest from reference TRBV11-2 and TRBJ1-2, the complete variable domain is EAGVAQSPRYKIIEKRQSVAFWCNPISGHATLYWYQQILGQGPKLLIQFQNNGVVDDSQLPKDRFSAERLKGVDSTLKIQPAKLEDSAVYLCATRRAAGQGDETYYGYTFGSGTRLTVV.

The CDR3 DNA reads as TGTGCCAGCAGTGAATCCGGGCCTGAAGCTTTCTTT. Its protein is CASSESGPEAFF. V is TRBV6-1 and J is TRBJ1-1; D remains unclear. CDR1 and CDR2 (germline): MNHNS, SASEGT. V was cut by 2 bases and J by 6 bases, with 7 bases left in between. The CDR3 covers 12 residues.

This chain joins TRBV6-2 or TRBV6-3 and TRBJ2-5, with 7 bases aligning to TRBD1. The germline V gene encodes CDR1 MNHEY and CDR2 SVGEGT. The CDR3 covers 14 residues. J gave up 5 bases and V 6 bases, and 9 bases lay outside the gene matches. CDR3 DNA sequence: TGTGCCAGCAGCTCCGACAGGGTGCGGGAGACCCAGTACTTC. Amino acids: CASSSDRVRETQYF.

This chain links TRBV3-1 (or the pseudogene TRBV3-2) with TRBJ1-4, with 7 bases lining up with TRBD1. Germline V CDR1 and CDR2: LGHDT, YNNKEL (reference sequence). Unmatched junction bases numbered 6, after V lost 6 bases and J lost 5 bases. The CDR3 sequence is 14 residues long. As DNA, the CDR3 is TGTGCCAGCAGGTTAGGGGGCGAGAATGAAAAACTGTTTTTT. The encoded protein is CASRLGGENEKLFF.

This chain links TRBV7-3 with TRBJ1-2, with a tentative D call TRBD1 (5 bases). Per germline, CDR1 SGHTA and CDR2 FQGTGA. Between the trimmed V and J ends, which lost 2 bases and 0 bases, there was a span of 16 bases. The CDR3 is 17 residues long. CDR3 amino acids: CASSLYSPDTSNYGYTF. For the CDR3, the DNA is TGTGCCAGCAGCTTATATTCGCCGGACACTTCTAACTATGGCTACACCTTC.

The chain carries TRBV10-3 and TRBJ2-5; a weak D match, TRBD1 (5 bases). Trimming took 1 base from V and 3 from J, leaving 6 bases between them. CDR3 length: 13 residues. Germline CDR1 and CDR2: ENHRY and SYGVKD. The CDR3 nucleotides read TGTGCCATCAGTGAGTTCAGGGAAGAGACCCAGTACTTC. Amino acid sequence: CAISEFREETQYF.

This clone was observed once. The J gene is TRBJ1-5, the V gene TRBV6-1; D gene unclear. V shed 3 bases and J shed 0 bases, with 12 bases lying between them. The germline V gene has CDR1 MNHNS and CDR2 SASEGT. The CDR3 loop spans 16 amino acids. This CDR3 reads CASSEVVYGSNQPQHF. In DNA form, the CDR3 reads TGTGCCAGCAGTGAGGTCGTTTACGGTAGCAATCAGCCCCAGCATTTT.

The V and J genes are TRBV5-4 and TRBJ2-2, with D perhaps matching TRBD2 (7 bases). V dropped 4 bases and J dropped 8 bases, with 21 bases sitting between them. Germline V gives CDR1 SGHNT, CDR2 YYREEE (reference sequence). The CDR3 loop spans 16 amino acids. Here the CDR3 DNA reads TGTGCCAGCAGCCCCGTTGAGGCGGGGGCGGCTGGGGAGCTGTTTTTT. Translating gives CASSPVEAGAAGELFF.

V is TRBV27 and J is TRBJ2-2; no reliable D call. CDR3 length: 12 amino acids. Germline CDR1 reads MNHEY; CDR2 reads SMNVEV (reference sequence). Trimming removed 3 bases from V and 5 bases from J, with 4 bases in between. The CDR3 spells CASSFGTGELFF. The CDR3 coding sequence is TGTGCCAGCAGTTTCGGTACCGGGGAGCTGTTTTTT.

The V and J genes are TRBV12-3 or TRBV12-4 and TRBJ2-7; D not certain. The V end was cut by 1 base, the J end by 4 bases, with 8 bases between. This CDR3 contains 13 residues. CDR3 in amino acids: CASSLVGTYEQYF. CDR3 coding DNA: TGTGCCAGCAGTTTAGTCGGAACGTACGAGCAGTACTTC.

The chain is built from TRBV27 and TRBJ1-3; D is unresolved. Looked up from germline, CDR1 is MNHEY and CDR2 is SMNVEV (reference sequence). This CDR3 spans 13 amino acids. Trimming removed 4 bases at V and 0 bases at J, with 4 bases between. The CDR3 DNA follows: TGTGCCAGCAGTTCCTTCTCTGGAAACACCATATATTTT. Translation gives CASSSFSGNTIYF.

This chain uses TRBV4-3 with TRBJ1-1; 7 bases align to TRBD1. Losses at the gene ends were 0 bases for V and 3 bases for J; bases not matched to a gene: 7. The CDR3 covers 16 residues. From germline, CDR1 is LGHNA and CDR2 YSLEER. The CDR3 region has the DNA TGCGCCAGCAGCCAAGAAGCCCTGAGGGGGCACACTGAAGCTTTCTTT. Translated, it gives CASSQEALRGHTEAFF.